This TCR beta chain was sequenced in a study of cytomegalovirus exposure and HLA in healthy donors. General study results and limits: Researchers catalogued around 150 TCR beta chains as cytomegalovirus-associated.

V lost 8 bases and J lost 14, with 18 bases in between. The CDR3 has 12 amino acids. Concerning this clone itself: Its antigen is currently unknown.

Profiled with immunoSEQ multiplex PCR; TCRdb holds only in-frame clones, not every one. The profile covers more than 95,000 clones, with 86% appearing a single time and around 5% taken by the ten largest. This receptor was identified in a young man in good health and CMV-seronegative. Sample: PBMCs. The chain carries TRBV6-7 and TRBJ2-2, with D maybe TRBD1 (5 bases). TRBV6-7 is classed as an ORF, of uncertain function. DNA of the CDR3: TGTGCCAGCCGGCAGGGCAAGAACGAACTGTTTTTT. Translated: CASRQGKNELFF.